This TCR beta chain was documented in a study of blood T cell repertoires in COVID-19. Across the study: The origin of the acute and convalescent COVID-19 samples was the United States, Italy and Spain.

The assay was immunoSEQ multiplex PCR, and TCRdb's table has in-frame clones only and misses some. Of fewer than 200,000 clones in the sample, less than 85% are singletons; the top ten hold under 4.5%. The germline CDR1 and CDR2 sequences are LNHDA and SQIVND (reference sequence). Trimming took 5 bases from V and 0 from J, leaving 16 bases between them. This CDR3 region has 16 residues. Participants were aged roughly 18 to 100 years from 20 to 30 US areas. Sequencing was done on a sample of PBMCs or T cells enriched from blood (not recorded which). This sequence was found in a woman between 50 and 59 years old who had recovered from COVID-19. V gene TRBV19 combines with J gene TRBJ1-1; no firm D call. CDR3 in amino acids: CASSARHSLMNTEAFF. The DNA of the CDR3 is TGTGCCAGTAGTGCCCGACACAGCTTAATGAACACTGAAGCTTTCTTT.